This record covers a single T cell receptor (beta chain). Unique molecular identifiers were incorporated when the TCRbeta library was constructed. From the PCR reads, TCRdb called clonotypes with MiXCR, one entry per CDR3 protein. Here the sample spans about a million distinct CDR3 sequences, about 30% being singletons. This specimen belongs to a study of T-cell reconstitution after alpha-beta-depleted transplantation in children. The sequencing here drew on PBMCs, mostly from graft donor cells, taken 360 days after TCRalphabeta/CD19-depleted stem cell transplant. This clonotype was sampled from a boy under three years old who had a stem cell transplant for SCID, so the T cells may come from the graft donor.

The CDR3 DNA sequence: TGTGCCAGCAGCTATGTCCCCAGCGGGGGGCCCTTTTGGACAGATACGCAGTATTTT. Translation gives CASSYVPSGGPFWTDTQYF. The chain employs TRBV7-8 and TRBJ2-3; 9 bases are a match to TRBD2. Germline assignment: CDR1 SGHVS and CDR2 FQNEAQ. After removal of 4 bases from V and 3 bases from J, the junction contained 17 bases not matched to a gene. This CDR3 is 19 amino acids long. Supplemented by reference TRBV7-8 and TRBJ2-3, the full variable domain reads GAGVSQSPRYKVAKRGQDVALRCDPISGHVSLFWYQQALGQGPEFLTYFQNEAQLDKSGLPSDRFFAERPEGSVSTLKIQRTQQEDSAVYLCASSYVPSGGPFWTDTQYFGPGTRLTVL.